A single sample gave rise to the 26 T cell receptor beta chains below, sequenced in a study of cytotoxic CD8 clonotypes in ibrutinib-treated CLL. The table came from immunoSEQ multiplex PCR; TCRdb's copy has only in-frame clones and leaves some out. The sample records approximately 130,000 clones, 80% to 85% being singletons. Here the sequenced sample was PBMCs, taken after 24 months of ibrutinib treatment. The receptors were gathered from a human donor with chronic lymphocytic leukemia.

The CDR3 nucleotides are TGTGCCAGCAGCCCTGGGCAGGGGGCTTCCTACGAGCAGTACTTC. Translating gives CASSPGQGASYEQYF. The J gene is TRBJ2-7, the V gene TRBV9, with TRBD1 matching 8 bases. There are 15 residues in the CDR3. From germline, CDR1 is SGDLS and CDR2 YYNGEE. V lost 4 bases to trimming and J lost 1 base; unmatched junction nucleotides: 7.

The V gene is TRBV30, the J gene TRBJ1-2; no definite D call. The CDR3 loop spans 12 amino acids. Germline V gene lookup returns CDR1 GTSNPN and CDR2 SVGIG (reference sequence). Trimming took off 3 bases at V and 5 bases at J, with 10 bases between the two ends. The chain's CDR3 is CAWRRLGYGYTF. The CDR3 nucleotides are TGTGCCTGGAGGCGGTTGGGGTATGGCTACACCTTC.

This chain uses TRBV27 with TRBJ2-5; 7 bases line up with TRBD2. There are 13 residues in the CDR3. Germline-derived CDR1 and CDR2 are MNHEY and SMNVEV (reference sequence). Trimming removed 10 bases from V and 1 base from J; junction bases left unmatched: 6. CDR3 coding DNA: TGTGCCACCCGGGGGGTGGTCCAAGAGACCCAGTACTTC. Protein sequence: CATRGVVQETQYF.

The chain couples TRBV19 to TRBJ2-1; TRBD1 matches at 8 bases. CDR1 and CDR2 (germline): LNHDA, SQIVND (reference sequence). The CDR3 extends over 15 amino acids. The V gene end was trimmed by 9 bases and the J gene end by 0 bases; junction bases not matched to a gene: 7. The CDR3 loop reads CASTDRVSSYNEQFF. In nucleotides, the CDR3 is TGTGCCAGCACGGACAGGGTAAGCTCCTACAATGAGCAGTTCTTC. Full variable domain (remainder filled in from reference TRBV19 and TRBJ2-1): DGGITQSPKYLFRKEGQNVTLSCEQNLNHDAMYWYRQDPGQGLRLIYYSQIVNDFQKGDIAEGYSVSREKKESFPLTVTSAQKNPTAFYLCASTDRVSSYNEQFFGPGTRLTVL.

The chain has TRBV6-4 and TRBJ1-6; 10 bases agree with TRBD1. This CDR3 contains 15 residues. In germline, CDR1 is MRHNA, CDR2 SNTAGT. V was clipped by 4 bases and J by 6 bases; unmatched bases: 3. The CDR3 region is CASSGGTGVNSPLHF. The CDR3 bases are TGTGCCAGCAGTGGGGGGACAGGGGTTAATTCACCCCTCCACTTT.

This chain uses TRBV6-6 with TRBJ1-6; D gene ambiguous. In germline, CDR1 is MNHNY, CDR2 SVGAGI (reference sequence). The ends were cut back, 2 bases at V and 9 bases at J, with 14 bases in the middle. The CDR3 covers 15 residues. CDR3 residues: CASSYEPGSASPLHF. DNA for the CDR3: TGTGCCAGCAGTTACGAGCCAGGTTCCGCTTCACCCCTCCACTTT.

The chain combines TRBV6-1 with TRBJ2-3, with TRBD2 matching 10 bases. With 1 base clipped from V and 1 base from J, the junction kept 5 bases outside the gene matches. Germline CDR1 and CDR2: MNHNS and SASEGT. This CDR3 has 17 residues. The CDR3 loop is CASSEVLAGPGTDTQYF. The CDR3 nucleotides read TGTGCCAGCAGTGAAGTACTAGCGGGGCCGGGCACAGATACGCAGTATTTT.

This sequence joins TRBV9 and TRBJ1-2; weak D call: TRBD1 (5 bases). The V end lost 1 base, the J end lost 5 bases, and 12 bases lay between the germline ends. Germline V gives CDR1 SGDLS, CDR2 YYNGEE. The CDR3 has 14 amino acids. CDR3 nucleotides: TGTGCCAGCAGCGTAAGCGGGACGAAATATGGCTACACCTTC. Translation gives CASSVSGTKYGYTF.

The chain has TRBV7-6 and TRBJ2-1, with D perhaps TRBD2 (6 bases). Germline V gene sequence: CDR1 SGHVS, CDR2 FNYEAQ. Trimming left V 4 bases short and J 0 bases short, with 16 bases between. This CDR3 region has 17 residues. CDR3 sequence reads: CASSSRYGGSSYNEQFF. CDR3 sequence (DNA): TGTGCCAGCAGCTCCCGCTATGGGGGGAGCTCCTACAATGAGCAGTTCTTC.

The chain joins TRBV7-8 to TRBJ1-6, with TRBD1 as a possible D gene (5 bases). Trimming removed 5 bases from V and 5 bases from J, with 10 bases in between. The CDR3 has 14 residues. Germline lookup yields CDR1 SGHVS and CDR2 FQNEAQ. The CDR3 reads CASSLGLNNSPLHF. In DNA form, the CDR3 reads TGTGCCAGCAGCCTGGGACTAAATAATTCACCCCTCCACTTT.

The V and J genes are TRBV19 and TRBJ1-5, with 7 positions matching TRBD1. Per the germline V gene, CDR1 is LNHDA and CDR2 is SQIVND (reference sequence). J was trimmed by 4 bases and V by 11 bases; bases with no gene match: 8. There are 13 residues in the CDR3. The CDR3, as DNA: TGTGCCTCTAGTAGGGACAGAAATCAGCCCCAGCATTTT. This encodes CASSRDRNQPQHF. The full variable domain, its missing parts supplied by reference TRBV19 and TRBJ1-5, is DGGITQSPKYLFRKEGQNVTLSCEQNLNHDAMYWYRQDPGQGLRLIYYSQIVNDFQKGDIAEGYSVSREKKESFPLTVTSAQKNPTAFYLCASSRDRNQPQHFGDGTRLSIL.

This rearrangement joins TRBV4-2 to TRBJ2-3, with D perhaps TRBD2 (8 bases). The length of the CDR3 is 17 residues. Trimming removed 0 bases from V and 4 bases from J, with 17 bases in between. The germline V gene has CDR1 LGHNA and CDR2 YNFKEQ. The CDR3 spells CASSQEPTGRGADTQYF. CDR3 DNA: TGTGCCAGCAGCCAAGAACCGACAGGGCGGGGGGCAGATACGCAGTATTTT.

Remarks on this clone: Given the absence of the conserved phenylalanine or tryptophan at the CDR3 end, a read error is likely. The DNA is omitted, as the CDR3 cannot be located on it reliably, and the CDR3 follows TCRdb's listing. The rearrangement uses TRBV7-2 and TRBJ2-6; the table's TRBD2 call for D was not verified on the DNA. Termini included, the CDR3 measures 9 amino acids. Germline V gene lookup returns CDR1 SGHTA and CDR2 FQGNSA. CDR3 sequence: CASSLETSG.

This chain connects TRBV21-1 to TRBJ2-6. TRBV21-1 is marked as a pseudogene. The CDR3 consists of 16 residues. The CDR3 here is CASSKRLQERANVLTF. CDR3 DNA: TGTGCCAGCAGCAAGAGACTCCAGGAACGGGCCAACGTCCTGACTTTC.

The CDR3 region has the DNA TGTGCCAGCTCACCAACTCGGGACGGGAGTGGCTATGGCTACACCTTC. Translating gives CASSPTRDGSGYGYTF. The rearrangement joins TRBV18 to TRBJ1-2; a weak D match, TRBD1 (5 bases). CDR1 and CDR2 (germline): KGHSH, LQKENI. V gave up 2 bases and J gave up 4 bases, with 17 bases separating them. This CDR3 has 16 amino acids.

This chain links TRBV20-1 with TRBJ1-5; D is undetermined. V was pared by 3 bases and J by 7 bases, with 7 bases between. This CDR3 comprises 11 residues. CDR1 DFQATT and CDR2 SNEGSKA come from the germline V gene (reference sequence). CDR3 in DNA: TGCAGTGCTAGTTTCGAGCAGCCCCAGCATTTT. Amino acids: CSASFEQPQHF.

In regard to this clone: A much larger clone differs from this one at a single base, so this may be a read error. The chain is built from TRBV7-2 and TRBJ1-2; D perhaps matches TRBD1 (5 bases). In germline, CDR1 is SGHTA, CDR2 FQGNSA. This CDR3 has 13 amino acids. The CDR3 spells CASSLDLAWGYIF. The CDR3 DNA follows: TGTGCCAGCAGCTTAGATCTGGCTTGGGGCTACATCTTC.

This chain joins TRBV4-1 and TRBJ1-5; no reliable D call. This CDR3 spans 15 amino acids. Between the trimmed V and J ends, which lost 1 base and 2 bases, there was a span of 9 bases. CDR1 is MGHRA, CDR2 YSYEKL, per germline. The CDR3 spells CASSQGGWGNQPQHF. The CDR3 DNA sequence: TGCGCCAGCAGCCAAGGAGGGTGGGGCAATCAGCCCCAGCATTTT.

The chain recombines TRBV5-6 with TRBJ2-2; D is unclear. This CDR3 region has 13 residues. Trimming stripped 4 bases from V and 4 bases from J, with 8 bases between. Germline V gene sequence: CDR1 SGHDT, CDR2 YYEEEE. The CDR3 DNA reads TGTGCCAGCAGCCCCAAGGGCACCGGGGAGCTGTTTTTT. Translating it yields CASSPKGTGELFF.

Only a few counts were recorded for this clone. The chain links TRBV7-8 to TRBJ2-1; either TRBD1 or TRBD2 may fit D (6 bases each). Germline V gene data show CDR1 as SGHVS and CDR2 as FQNEAQ. The CDR3 contains 16 residues. Deletions cut 1 base from V and 3 bases from J, with 13 bases between. The CDR3 spells CASSLVRGGRYNEQFF. Here the CDR3 DNA reads TGTGCCAGCAGCTTAGTGAGAGGGGGGCGCTACAATGAGCAGTTCTTC.

The genes are TRBV4-3 and TRBJ1-5; D remains unclear. The CDR3 consists of 19 residues. Trimming took 1 base from V and 2 from J, leaving 21 bases between them. The germline V gene has CDR1 LGHNA and CDR2 YSLEER. In nucleotides, the CDR3 is TGCGCCAGCAGCCAAGTTGGCCACGCCCTAATAAATGGCAATCAGCCCCAGCATTTT. Translating gives CASSQVGHALINGNQPQHF.

This clone was picked up a small number of times. The chain has TRBV11-3 and TRBJ2-1; D is unclear. The germline gives CDR1 SGHNT, CDR2 YENEEA. The CDR3 runs to 16 residues. Trimming took 1 base from V and 9 from J, leaving 19 bases between them. The CDR3 reads CASSLGGQSGVGEQFF. The CDR3 coding sequence is TGTGCCAGCAGCTTAGGAGGCCAGTCTGGCGTGGGTGAGCAGTTCTTC. The entire variable domain, with the rest obtained from reference TRBV11-3 and TRBJ2-1, is as follows: EAGVVQSPRYKIIEKKQPVAFWCNPISGHNTLYWYLQNLGQGPELLIRYENEEAVDDSQLPKDRFSAERLKGVDSTLKIQPAELGDSAVYLCASSLGGQSGVGEQFFGPGTRLTVL.

This chain uses TRBV30 with TRBJ1-4; 9 nucleotides line up with TRBD1. Per the germline V gene, CDR1 is GTSNPN and CDR2 is SVGIG (reference sequence). The CDR3 contains 14 residues. V shed 2 bases and J 6 bases; nucleotides not matched to a gene: 4. The CDR3 here is CAWSRGTGYEKLFF. The DNA of the CDR3 is TGTGCCTGGAGTCGGGGGACAGGGTATGAAAAACTGTTTTTT.

The V call is TRBV7-8, the J call TRBJ2-2, with no clear D. Trimming pared 0 bases from V and 4 bases from J, leaving 3 bases between. This CDR3 is built from 13 residues. CDR1 SGHVS and CDR2 FQNEAQ come from the germline V gene. The CDR3 reads CASSLAGTGELFF. The CDR3 nucleotides read TGTGCCAGCAGCTTAGCGGGCACCGGGGAGCTGTTTTTT.

This clone showed up just once. The V call is TRBV5-5, the J call TRBJ1-6; possibly TRBD1 for D (5 bases). Germline values: CDR1 SGHKS, CDR2 YYEKEE (reference sequence). V was clipped by 2 bases and J by 7 bases, with 10 bases between them. The length of the CDR3 is 14 residues. Written as DNA, the CDR3 is TGTGCCAGCAGCTTATCCCAGGGCAATTCACCCCTCCACTTT. Its translation: CASSLSQGNSPLHF. The whole variable domain, remainder taken from reference TRBV5-5 and TRBJ1-6, is DAGVTQSPTHLIKTRGQQVTLRCSPISGHKSVSWYQQVLGQGPQFIFQYYEKEERGRGNFPDRFSARQFPNYSSELNVNALLLGDSALYLCASSLSQGNSPLHFGNGTRLTVT.

The chain uses TRBV4-2 and TRBJ2-2; 7 bases map to TRBD1. V lost 0 bases to trimming and J lost 4 bases; unmatched junction nucleotides: 5. Germline assignment: CDR1 LGHNA and CDR2 YNFKEQ. The CDR3 consists of 16 residues. CDR3 residues: CASSQERGHATGELFF. As DNA, the CDR3 is TGTGCCAGCAGCCAAGAGAGGGGGCACGCCACCGGGGAGCTGTTTTTT.